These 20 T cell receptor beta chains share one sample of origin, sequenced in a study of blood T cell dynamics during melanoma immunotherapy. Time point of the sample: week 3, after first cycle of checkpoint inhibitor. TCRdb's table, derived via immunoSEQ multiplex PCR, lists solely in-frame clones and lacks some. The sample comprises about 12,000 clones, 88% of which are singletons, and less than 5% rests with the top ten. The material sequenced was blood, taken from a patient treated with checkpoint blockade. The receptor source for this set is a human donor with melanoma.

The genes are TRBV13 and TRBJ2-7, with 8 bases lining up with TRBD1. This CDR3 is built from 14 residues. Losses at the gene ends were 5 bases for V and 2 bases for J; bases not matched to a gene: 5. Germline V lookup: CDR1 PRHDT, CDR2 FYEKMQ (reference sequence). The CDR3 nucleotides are TGTGCCAGCAGCCAGGGGGACAGGCCCTACGAGCAGTACTTC. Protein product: CASSQGDRPYEQYF.

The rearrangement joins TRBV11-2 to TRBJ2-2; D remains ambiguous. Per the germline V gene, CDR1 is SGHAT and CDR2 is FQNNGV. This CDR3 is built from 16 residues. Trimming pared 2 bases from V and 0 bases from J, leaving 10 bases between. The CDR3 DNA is TGTGCCAGCAGCTTACAGTTGACATCGAACACCGGGGAGCTGTTTTTT. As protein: CASSLQLTSNTGELFF.

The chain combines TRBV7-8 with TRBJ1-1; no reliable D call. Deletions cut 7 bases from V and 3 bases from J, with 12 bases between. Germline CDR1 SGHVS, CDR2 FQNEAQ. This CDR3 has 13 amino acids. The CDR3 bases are TGTGCCAGCACTCAGTATTTCGACACTGAAGCTTTCTTT. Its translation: CASTQYFDTEAFF. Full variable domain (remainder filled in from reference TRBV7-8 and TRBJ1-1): GAGVSQSPRYKVAKRGQDVALRCDPISGHVSLFWYQQALGQGPEFLTYFQNEAQLDKSGLPSDRFFAERPEGSVSTLKIQRTQQEDSAVYLCASTQYFDTEAFFGQGTRLTVV.

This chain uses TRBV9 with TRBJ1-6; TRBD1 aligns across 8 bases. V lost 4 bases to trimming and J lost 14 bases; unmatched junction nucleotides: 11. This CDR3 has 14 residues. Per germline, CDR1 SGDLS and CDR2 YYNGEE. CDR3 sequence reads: CASSPGQGRSALHF. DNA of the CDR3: TGTGCCAGCAGCCCCGGACAGGGCCGATCGGCCCTCCACTTT.

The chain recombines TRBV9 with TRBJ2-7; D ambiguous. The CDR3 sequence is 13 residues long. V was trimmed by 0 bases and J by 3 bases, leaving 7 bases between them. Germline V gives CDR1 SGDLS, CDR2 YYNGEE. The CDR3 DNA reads TGTGCCAGCAGCGTAGCACCTTTCTACGAGCAGTACTTC. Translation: CASSVAPFYEQYF.

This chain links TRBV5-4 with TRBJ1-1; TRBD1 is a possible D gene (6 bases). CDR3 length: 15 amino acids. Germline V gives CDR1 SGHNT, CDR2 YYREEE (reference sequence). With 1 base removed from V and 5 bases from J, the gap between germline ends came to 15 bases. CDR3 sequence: CASSLRSGGGTEAFF. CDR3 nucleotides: TGTGCCAGCAGCTTGAGGTCCGGGGGCGGGACTGAAGCTTTCTTT.

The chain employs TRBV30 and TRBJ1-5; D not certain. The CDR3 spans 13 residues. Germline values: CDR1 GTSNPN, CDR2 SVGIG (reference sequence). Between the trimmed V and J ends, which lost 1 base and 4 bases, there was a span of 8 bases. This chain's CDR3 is CAWSAGRNQPQHF. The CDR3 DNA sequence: TGTGCCTGGAGTGCGGGAAGAAATCAGCCCCAGCATTTT.

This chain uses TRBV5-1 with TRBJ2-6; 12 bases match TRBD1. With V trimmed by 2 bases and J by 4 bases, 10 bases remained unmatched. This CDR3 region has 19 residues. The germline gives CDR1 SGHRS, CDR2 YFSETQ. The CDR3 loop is CASSLSHGTGGSGANVLTF. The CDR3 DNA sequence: TGCGCCAGCAGCTTATCTCATGGGACAGGGGGCTCAGGGGCCAACGTCCTGACTTTC.

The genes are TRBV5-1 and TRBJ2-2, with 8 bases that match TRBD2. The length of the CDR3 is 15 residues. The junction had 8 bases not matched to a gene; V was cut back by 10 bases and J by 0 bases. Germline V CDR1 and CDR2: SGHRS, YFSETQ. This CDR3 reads CACKAGGSNTGELFF. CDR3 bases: TGCGCCTGCAAGGCGGGAGGATCGAACACCGGGGAGCTGTTTTTT.

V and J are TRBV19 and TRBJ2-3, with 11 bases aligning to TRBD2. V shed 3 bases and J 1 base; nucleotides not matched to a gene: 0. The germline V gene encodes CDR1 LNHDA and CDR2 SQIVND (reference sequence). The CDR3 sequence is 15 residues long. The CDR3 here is CASSMTSGGTDTQYF. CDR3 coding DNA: TGTGCCAGTAGTATGACTAGCGGGGGCACAGATACGCAGTATTTT.

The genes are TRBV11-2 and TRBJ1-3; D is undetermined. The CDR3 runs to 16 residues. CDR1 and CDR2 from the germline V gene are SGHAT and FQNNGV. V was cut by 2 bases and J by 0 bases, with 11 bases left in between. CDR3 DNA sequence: TGTGCCAGCAGCTTAAATGCCAGGCTCTCTGGAAACACCATATATTTT. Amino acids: CASSLNARLSGNTIYF.

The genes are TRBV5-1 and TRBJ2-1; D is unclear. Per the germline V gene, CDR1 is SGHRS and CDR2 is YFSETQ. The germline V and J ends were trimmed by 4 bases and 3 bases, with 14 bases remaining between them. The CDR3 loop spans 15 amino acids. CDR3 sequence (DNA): TGCGCCAGCAGCGACCTCGTGCGGTTCTACAATGAGCAGTTCTTC. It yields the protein CASSDLVRFYNEQFF.

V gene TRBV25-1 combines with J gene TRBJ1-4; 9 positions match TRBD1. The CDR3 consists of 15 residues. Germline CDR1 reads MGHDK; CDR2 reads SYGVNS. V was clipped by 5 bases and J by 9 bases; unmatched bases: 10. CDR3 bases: TGTGCCAGCAGTCCCCCGGGGACAGGGACGAAAAAACTGTTTTTT. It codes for CASSPPGTGTKKLFF.

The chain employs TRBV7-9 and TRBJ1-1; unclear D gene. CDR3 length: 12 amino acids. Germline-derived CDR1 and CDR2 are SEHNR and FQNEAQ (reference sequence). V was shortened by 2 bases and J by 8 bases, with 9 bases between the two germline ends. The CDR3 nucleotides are TGTGCCAGCAGCTTAATGAGAGCCGAAGCTTTCTTT. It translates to CASSLMRAEAFF.

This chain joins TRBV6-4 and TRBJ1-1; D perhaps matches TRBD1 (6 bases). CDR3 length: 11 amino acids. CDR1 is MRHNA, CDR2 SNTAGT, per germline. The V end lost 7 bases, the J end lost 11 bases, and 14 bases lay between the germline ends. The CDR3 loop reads CASTQPGAAFF. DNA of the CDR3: TGTGCCAGCACCCAGCCAGGGGCGGCTTTCTTT.

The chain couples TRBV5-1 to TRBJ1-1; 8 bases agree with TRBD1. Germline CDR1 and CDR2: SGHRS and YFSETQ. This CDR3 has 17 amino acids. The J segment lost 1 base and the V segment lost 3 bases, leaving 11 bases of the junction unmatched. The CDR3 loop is CASSSPRGQLGNTEAFF. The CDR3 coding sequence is TGCGCCAGCAGCTCCCCCAGGGGGCAACTGGGGAACACTGAAGCTTTCTTT.

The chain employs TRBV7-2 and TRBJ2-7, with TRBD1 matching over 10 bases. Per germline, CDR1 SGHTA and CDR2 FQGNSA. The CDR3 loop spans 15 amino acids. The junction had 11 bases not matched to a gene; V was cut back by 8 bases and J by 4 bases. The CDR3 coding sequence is TGTGCCAGCCTCCGAACACCGGGACAGGGGTACGAGCAGTACTTC. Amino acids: CASLRTPGQGYEQYF.

Here the CDR3 DNA reads TGTGCCAGCAGCTTTACCCCCGGGACAGGGGAAGGTAGAGGCTACACCTTC. Its protein product is CASSFTPGTGEGRGYTF. The chain uses TRBV5-5 and TRBJ1-2; 10 bases map to TRBD1. V was clipped by 2 bases and J by 8 bases; unmatched bases: 15. CDR3 length: 17 amino acids. Germline CDR1 SGHKS, CDR2 YYEKEE (reference sequence).

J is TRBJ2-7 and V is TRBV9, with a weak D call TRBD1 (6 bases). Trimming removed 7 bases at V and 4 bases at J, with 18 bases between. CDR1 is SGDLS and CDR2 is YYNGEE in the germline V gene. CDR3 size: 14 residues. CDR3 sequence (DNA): TGTGCCAGCCGCCCAGGGGCGGGTGATTACGAGCAGTACTTC. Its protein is CASRPGAGDYEQYF.

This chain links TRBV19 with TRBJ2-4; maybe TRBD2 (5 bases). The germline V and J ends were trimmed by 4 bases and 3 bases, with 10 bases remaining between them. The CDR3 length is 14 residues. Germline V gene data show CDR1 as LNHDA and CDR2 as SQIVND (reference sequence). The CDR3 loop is CASSNPGDKNIQYF. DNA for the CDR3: TGTGCCAGTAGTAACCCCGGGGACAAAAACATTCAGTACTTC.